Following are 20 T cell receptor beta chains from one sample sequenced in a study of cytomegalovirus exposure and HLA in healthy donors. Primers for the PCR totalled 60 Vbeta and 13 Jbeta. The table came from immunoSEQ multiplex PCR; TCRdb's copy has only in-frame clones and leaves some out. Of over 130,000 clones listed, roughly 77% are singletons. The sequenced sample consisted of PBMCs. These receptors originate from a human donor in good health.

The count of this clone is one. The chain links TRBV27 to TRBJ2-1, with TRBD2 identical over 10 bases. Per germline, CDR1 MNHEY and CDR2 SMNVEV (reference sequence). The CDR3 totals 15 residues. Trimming at V came to 6 bases and at J to 4 bases, leaving 6 bases not matched to a gene. The CDR3 is CASSVSGGPYNEQFF. Here the CDR3 DNA reads TGTGCCAGCAGCGTTAGCGGGGGGCCATACAATGAGCAGTTCTTC.

This clone appeared once. The chain employs TRBV7-9 and TRBJ1-4; D call uncertain. Between the trimmed V and J ends, which lost 1 base and 5 bases, there was a span of 14 bases. Germline V gives CDR1 SEHNR, CDR2 FQNEAQ (reference sequence). The length of the CDR3 is 16 residues. Here the CDR3 reads CASSLEPTRRNEKLFF. The DNA of the CDR3 is TGTGCCAGCAGCTTAGAGCCCACTAGAAGAAATGAAAAACTGTTTTTT.

The chain links TRBV15 to TRBJ1-3; D not resolved. Germline V gene data show CDR1 as LNHNV and CDR2 as YYDKDF (reference sequence). V was cut by 3 bases and J by 9 bases, with 12 bases left in between. CDR3 length: 13 residues. Written as DNA, the CDR3 is TGTGCCACCAGCAGGGATAGCCACGGCACCATATATTTT. This encodes CATSRDSHGTIYF. Combining the CDR3 with reference TRBV15 and TRBJ1-3 gives the whole variable domain DAMVIQNPRYQVTQFGKPVTLSCSQTLNHNVMYWYQQKSSQAPKLLFHYYDKDFNNEADTPDNFQSRRPNTSFCFLDIRSPGLGDTAMYLCATSRDSHGTIYFGEGSWLTVV.

The rearrangement links TRBV6-1 to TRBJ1-5; no definite D call. V was cut by 3 bases and J by 0 bases, with 6 bases left in between. The CDR3 runs 14 residues. Germline V gene data show CDR1 as MNHNS and CDR2 as SASEGT. CDR3: CASSDRYSNQPQHF. The CDR3 nucleotides read TGTGCCAGCAGTGACAGATATAGCAATCAGCCCCAGCATTTT.

V and J are TRBV5-6 and TRBJ2-2; 9 bases are shared with TRBD1. Losses at the gene ends were 5 bases for V and 2 bases for J; bases not matched to a gene: 4. The CDR3 runs 15 residues. Germline V gives CDR1 SGHDT, CDR2 YYEEEE. CDR3 sequence reads: CASRHTGGNTGELFF. The CDR3 nucleotides are TGTGCCAGCAGGCATACAGGGGGCAACACCGGGGAGCTGTTTTTT.

This clone was seen more than once but under ten times. The gene calls are TRBV5-6 and TRBJ1-6; D is ambiguous. The V and J ends lost 1 base and 3 bases respectively, with 11 bases between them. The CDR3 loop spans 16 amino acids. CDR1 and CDR2 (germline): SGHDT, YYEEEE. The CDR3 loop is CASSLKGGYYNSPLHF. The CDR3 DNA is TGTGCCAGCAGCTTGAAGGGAGGCTACTATAATTCACCCCTCCACTTT.

The CDR3 is CASSSTQGAADTQYF. CDR3 DNA sequence: TGTGCCAGCAGTTCGACCCAGGGGGCGGCAGATACGCAGTATTTT. The V call is TRBV28, the J call TRBJ2-3, with TRBD1 matching 8 bases. V lost 4 bases and J lost 4; bases outside the gene matches: 7. In germline, CDR1 is MDHEN, CDR2 SYDVKM. The length of the CDR3 is 15 residues.

This chain links TRBV19 with TRBJ2-1; 7 nucleotides agree with TRBD2. The length of the CDR3 is 11 residues. The germline V gene has CDR1 LNHDA and CDR2 SQIVND (reference sequence). The trim removed 7 bases at V and 8 bases at J, leaving 2 bases unmatched. CDR3 loop: CASKRGDEQFF. The CDR3 coding sequence is TGTGCCAGTAAACGGGGGGATGAGCAGTTCTTC.

V and J are TRBV19 and TRBJ1-6; D is uncertain. This CDR3 contains 14 residues. Germline CDR1 LNHDA, CDR2 SQIVND (reference sequence). V lost 3 bases, J lost 7 bases, and 10 bases lay in between. The CDR3 sequence is CASSMLTENSPLHF. Written as DNA, the CDR3 is TGTGCCAGTAGTATGTTAACAGAGAATTCACCCCTCCACTTT.

The V call is TRBV10-1, the J call TRBJ2-3, with 9 bases lining up with TRBD2. V lost 3 bases, J lost 1 base, and 5 bases stayed unmatched. The CDR3 totals 16 residues. CDR1 and CDR2 from the germline V gene are WNHNN and SYGVQD (reference sequence). CDR3 sequence reads: CASSDGGRARTDTQYF. The CDR3 DNA is TGCGCCAGCAGTGACGGCGGGAGGGCCCGCACAGATACGCAGTATTTT.

The chain employs TRBV14 and TRBJ1-2; maybe TRBD1 (6 bases). CDR3 length equals 15 residues. V lost 4 bases to trimming and J lost 0 bases, with 12 bases between them. CDR1 is SGHDN, CDR2 FVKESK, per germline. The CDR3: CASSPRTVSNYGYTF. The CDR3 DNA is TGTGCCAGCAGCCCCCGGACAGTATCTAACTATGGCTACACCTTC.

V gene TRBV29-1 combines with J gene TRBJ1-2, with 10 bases identical to TRBD1. After removal of 4 bases from V and 10 bases from J, the junction contained 6 bases not matched to a gene. The CDR3 runs 12 residues. Germline assignment: CDR1 SQVTM and CDR2 ANQGSEA. CDR3 region: CSVVGTGADYTF. The CDR3 DNA sequence: TGCAGCGTTGTTGGGACAGGGGCTGACTACACCTTC. The variable domain in full, with the rest retrieved from reference TRBV29-1 and TRBJ1-2, is SAVISQKPSRDICQRGTSLTIQCQVDSQVTMMFWYRQQPGQSLTLIATANQGSEATYESGFVIDKFPISRPNLTFSTLTVSNMSPEDSSIYLCSVVGTGADYTFGSGTRLTVV.

This chain connects TRBV25-1 to TRBJ2-1, with 9 nucleotides matching TRBD2. CDR1 is MGHDK, CDR2 SYGVNS, per germline. The J segment lost 8 bases and the V segment lost 1 base, leaving 6 bases of the junction unmatched. The CDR3 extends over 15 amino acids. CDR3 nucleotide sequence: TGTGCCAGCAGTGAATTCGGGTTAGCGGGAGATGAGCAGTTCTTC. Protein product: CASSEFGLAGDEQFF.

J is TRBJ2-7 and V is TRBV19; a weak D match, TRBD2 (5 bases). Germline loops: CDR1 LNHDA, CDR2 SQIVND (reference sequence). The CDR3 consists of 12 residues. The V gene lost 8 bases and the J gene lost 4 bases, with 12 bases spanning the gap. CDR3 in amino acids: CASSSGIYEQYF. The CDR3 coding sequence is TGTGCCAGTTCGAGCGGAATTTACGAGCAGTACTTC.

The genes are TRBV5-6 and TRBJ1-2, with 10 bases fitting TRBD1. V shed 7 bases, J shed 6 bases, and the junction held 3 bases outside the gene matches. Per the germline V gene, CDR1 is SGHDT and CDR2 is YYEEEE. The CDR3 sequence is 12 residues long. The CDR3 coding sequence is TGTGCCAGCCGACAGGGGGCGGATGGCTACACCTTC. Translated: CASRQGADGYTF.

The sample holds a few counts of this clone. This rearrangement joins TRBV7-6 to TRBJ2-7; 12 positions agree with TRBD1. CDR3 length: 15 residues. V shed 5 bases, J shed 4 bases, and the junction held 6 bases outside the gene matches. CDR1 and CDR2 (germline): SGHVS, FNYEAQ. The chain's CDR3 is CASSRGTGGSYEQYF. CDR3 in DNA: TGTGCCAGCAGCCGGGGGACAGGGGGCTCATACGAGCAGTACTTC.

The chain couples TRBV30 to TRBJ1-5; no definite D call. The germline V gene has CDR1 GTSNPN and CDR2 SVGIG (reference sequence). This CDR3 is 14 amino acids long. V was cut by 2 bases and J by 0 bases, with 8 bases left in between. CDR3: CAWSPGFSNQPQHF. The DNA of the CDR3 is TGTGCCTGGAGTCCCGGGTTTAGCAATCAGCCCCAGCATTTT.

The chain couples TRBV6-6 to TRBJ2-7, with 7 bases fitting TRBD1. Trimming at V came to 6 bases and at J to 5 bases, leaving 16 bases not matched to a gene. Germline-derived CDR1 and CDR2 are MNHNY and SVGAGI (reference sequence). The CDR3 has 16 amino acids. CDR3 protein: CASSLLGQSLVDEQYF. The CDR3 DNA follows: TGTGCCAGCAGCCTCTTGGGACAGAGCTTAGTCGACGAGCAGTACTTC.

This clone was observed a few times. The rearrangement joins TRBV19 to TRBJ2-2; D gene ambiguous. CDR1 is LNHDA, CDR2 SQIVND, per germline (reference sequence). The CDR3 loop spans 15 amino acids. The V end was cut by 7 bases, the J end by 0 bases, with 12 bases between. CDR3 amino acids: CASTIRSANTGELFF. CDR3 in DNA: TGTGCCAGTACCATCAGGTCCGCGAACACCGGGGAGCTGTTTTTT.

The CDR3 region has the DNA TGTGCCAGCAGTATCTGGGGAGAGGTGACTGAAGCTTTCTTT. Its protein is CASSIWGEVTEAFF. The chain combines TRBV6-6 with TRBJ1-1; D not resolved. V lost 5 bases, J lost 5 bases, and 15 bases lay in between. Germline CDR1 and CDR2: MNHNY and SVGAGI (reference sequence). The CDR3 sequence is 14 residues long.